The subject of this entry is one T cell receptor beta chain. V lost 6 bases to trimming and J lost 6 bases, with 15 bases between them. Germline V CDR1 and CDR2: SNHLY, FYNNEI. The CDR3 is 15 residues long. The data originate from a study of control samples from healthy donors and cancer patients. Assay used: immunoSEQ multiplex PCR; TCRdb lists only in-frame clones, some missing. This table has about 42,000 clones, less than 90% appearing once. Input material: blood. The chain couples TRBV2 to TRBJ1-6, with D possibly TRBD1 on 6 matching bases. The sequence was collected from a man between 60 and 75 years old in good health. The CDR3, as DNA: TGTGCCAGCAGAGCCGGTTCAGGGGCTAATTCACCCCTCCACTTT. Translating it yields CASRAGSGANSPLHF.